This TCR beta chain comes out of a study of T cell repertoires in cytomegalovirus infection. The wider study: Public TCR beta signatures indicated both CMV infection and matching HLA type. Study-level results: Individuals carrying CMV plus the relevant HLA were identified by cumulative frequency of public TCR beta families. The ex vivo response was dominated by HLA-C-restricted CMV-specific TCR beta clonotypes.

There are 13 residues in the CDR3. Per germline, CDR1 SNHLY and CDR2 FYNNEI. The V and J ends lost 4 bases and 4 bases respectively, with 10 bases between them. One entry per CDR3 protein, called by TCRdb with MiXCR from the reads. The table shows under 250,000 distinct CDR3 sequences, with about 5.9% occurring only once. Remarks on this clonotype: What it binds is unknown.

V usage is TRBV2 and J usage is TRBJ1-1; the D is unclear. The sequence derives from a human donor in good health (CMV status not recorded). Some clones in this sample may be carry-over from other donors' samples. Sequenced sample: PBMCs. CDR3 protein: CASSAQAGTEAFF. The CDR3 bases are TGTGCCAGCAGTGCCCAAGCGGGCACTGAAGCTTTCTTT.